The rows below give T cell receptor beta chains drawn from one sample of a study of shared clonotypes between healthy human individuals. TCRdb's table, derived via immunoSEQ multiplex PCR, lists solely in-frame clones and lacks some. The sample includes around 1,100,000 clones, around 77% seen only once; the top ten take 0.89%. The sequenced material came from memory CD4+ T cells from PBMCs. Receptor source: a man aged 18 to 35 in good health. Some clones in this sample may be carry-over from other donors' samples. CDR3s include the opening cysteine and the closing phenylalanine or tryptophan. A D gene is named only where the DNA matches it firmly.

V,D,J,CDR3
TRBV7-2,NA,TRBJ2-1,CASSLLGPTHEQFF
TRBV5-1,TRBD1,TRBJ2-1,CASSPGTGDNEQFF
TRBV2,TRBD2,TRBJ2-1,CASILEGLAGANEQFF
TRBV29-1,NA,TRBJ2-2,CSVEGLANTGELFF
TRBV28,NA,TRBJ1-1,CASSFLGGSMNTEAFF
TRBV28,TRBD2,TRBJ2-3,CASSLHSAGGRTTQYF
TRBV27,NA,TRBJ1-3,CASTTFPEASGNTIYF
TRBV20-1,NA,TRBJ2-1,CSARGQVQQFF
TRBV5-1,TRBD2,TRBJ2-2,CASSLLGSGRGADTGELFF
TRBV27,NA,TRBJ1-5,CASSPRRLRDSNQPQHF
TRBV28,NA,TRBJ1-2,CATSRGYGYTF
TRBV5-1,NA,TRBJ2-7,CASSRRDGTYEQYF
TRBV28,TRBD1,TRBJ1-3,CASRTGASGNTIYF
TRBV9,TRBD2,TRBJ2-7,CASSVDPGLVSPYEQYF
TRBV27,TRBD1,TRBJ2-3,CASRPGQFTDTQYF
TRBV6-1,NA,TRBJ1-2,CASRDGLGYGYTF
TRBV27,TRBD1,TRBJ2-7,CASSSGPGQGAYEQYF
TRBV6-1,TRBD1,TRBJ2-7,CASSTGTAVYEQYF
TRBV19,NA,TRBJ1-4,CASSIRGTNEKLFF
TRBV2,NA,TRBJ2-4,CASGFKGNIQYF
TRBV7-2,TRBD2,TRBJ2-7,CASSFTVGAGVFVYEQYF
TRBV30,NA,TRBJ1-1,CAWSVRPNTEAFF
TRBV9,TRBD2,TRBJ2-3,CASSVRREGTDTQYF
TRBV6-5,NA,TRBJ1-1,CASTRTRGTEAFF
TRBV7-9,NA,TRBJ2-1,CASSLLGRADNEQFF
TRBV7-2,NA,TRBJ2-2,CASSFLGDQNGELFF
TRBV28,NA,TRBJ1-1,CASRPTGTVNTEAFF
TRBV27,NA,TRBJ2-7,CASSSGPPPYEQYF
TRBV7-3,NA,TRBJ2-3,CASSSQPSPADTQYF
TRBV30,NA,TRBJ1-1,CAWRGESAEAFF
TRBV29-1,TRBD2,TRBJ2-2,CSVRLSGKGELFF
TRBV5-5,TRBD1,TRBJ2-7,CASSTGQATAYEQYF
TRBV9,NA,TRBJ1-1,CASSVEASANTEAFF
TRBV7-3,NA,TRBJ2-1,CASSPSPLDEQFF
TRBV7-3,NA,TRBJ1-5,CASSLTPGGPQHF
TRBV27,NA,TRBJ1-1,CASSAQGNTEAFF
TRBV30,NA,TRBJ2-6,CAWSAKMGSGANVLTF
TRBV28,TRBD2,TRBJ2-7,CASSRTSGNYEQYF
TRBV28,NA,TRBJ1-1,CASSPGWRDTEAFF
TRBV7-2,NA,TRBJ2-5,CASSPDRFQETQYF
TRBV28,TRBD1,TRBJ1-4,CASGPGGATTNEKLFF
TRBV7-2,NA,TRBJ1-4,CASSLDSRAEKLFF
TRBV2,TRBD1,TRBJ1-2,CASSLGDRVFYGYTF
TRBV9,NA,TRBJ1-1,CASSVGHGGKAFF
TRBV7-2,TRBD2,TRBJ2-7,CASSQPGLADYEQYF
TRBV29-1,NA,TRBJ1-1,CSVDNIQGGTEAFF